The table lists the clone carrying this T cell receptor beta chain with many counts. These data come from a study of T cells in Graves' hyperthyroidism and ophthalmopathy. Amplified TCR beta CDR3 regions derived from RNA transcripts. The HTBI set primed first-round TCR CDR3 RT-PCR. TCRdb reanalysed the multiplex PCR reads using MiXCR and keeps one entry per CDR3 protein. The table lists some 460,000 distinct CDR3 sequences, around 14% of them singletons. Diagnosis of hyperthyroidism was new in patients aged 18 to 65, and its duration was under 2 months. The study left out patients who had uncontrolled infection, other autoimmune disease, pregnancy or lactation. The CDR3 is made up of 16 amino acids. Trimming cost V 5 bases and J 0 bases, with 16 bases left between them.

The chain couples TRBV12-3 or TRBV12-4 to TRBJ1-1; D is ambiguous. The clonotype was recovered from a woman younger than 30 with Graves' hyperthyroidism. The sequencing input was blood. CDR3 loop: CASSRPFGSLNTEAFF. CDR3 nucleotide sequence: TGTGCCAGCAGTCGCCCGTTTGGCAGCTTGAACACTGAAGCTTTCTTT.